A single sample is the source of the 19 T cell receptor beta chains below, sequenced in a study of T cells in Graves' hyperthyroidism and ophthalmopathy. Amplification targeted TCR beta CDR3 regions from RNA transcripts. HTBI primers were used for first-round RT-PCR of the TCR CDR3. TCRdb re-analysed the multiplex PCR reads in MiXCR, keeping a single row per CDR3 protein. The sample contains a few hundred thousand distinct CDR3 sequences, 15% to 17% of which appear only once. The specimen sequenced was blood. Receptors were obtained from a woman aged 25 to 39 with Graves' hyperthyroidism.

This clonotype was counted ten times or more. The CDR3 DNA is TGTGCCAGCACCCGGAATGTTAACTATGGCTACACCTTC. This sequence encodes CASTRNVNYGYTF. This rearrangement joins TRBV27 to TRBJ1-2; D is uncertain. The germline CDR1 and CDR2 sequences are MNHEY and SMNVEV (reference sequence). Trimming stripped 7 bases from V and 1 base from J, with 10 bases between. This CDR3 spans 13 amino acids.

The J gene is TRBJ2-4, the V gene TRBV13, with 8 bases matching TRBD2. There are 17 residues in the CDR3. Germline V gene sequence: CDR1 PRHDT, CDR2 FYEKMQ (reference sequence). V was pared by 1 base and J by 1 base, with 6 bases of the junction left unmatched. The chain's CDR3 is CASSLDLGRGAKNIQYF. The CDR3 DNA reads TGTGCCAGCAGCTTAGACCTCGGGAGGGGGGCCAAAAACATTCAGTACTTC.

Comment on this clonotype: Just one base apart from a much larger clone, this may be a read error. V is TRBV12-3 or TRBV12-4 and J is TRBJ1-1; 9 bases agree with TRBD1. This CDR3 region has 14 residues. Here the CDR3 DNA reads TGTGCCGGCAGTCTCCAACAGGGGGCAGTTGAAGCTTTCTTT. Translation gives CAGSLQQGAVEAFF.

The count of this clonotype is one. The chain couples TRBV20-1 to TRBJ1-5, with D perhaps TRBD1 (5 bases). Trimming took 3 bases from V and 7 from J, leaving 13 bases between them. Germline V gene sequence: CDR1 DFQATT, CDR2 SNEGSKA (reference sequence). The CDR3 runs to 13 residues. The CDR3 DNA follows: TGCAGTGCTAGGGTCGGGGAGGGGCAGCCCCAGCATTTT. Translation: CSARVGEGQPQHF.

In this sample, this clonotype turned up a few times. Here the CDR3 reads CASSPLTGAGVPHEQYF. The CDR3 DNA reads TGTGCCAGCAGCCCCCTTACGGGTGCGGGAGTTCCCCACGAGCAGTACTTC. The chain combines TRBV27 with TRBJ2-7, with 7 bases aligning to TRBD2. The CDR3 spans 17 residues. Germline V gene sequence: CDR1 MNHEY, CDR2 SMNVEV (reference sequence). The J segment lost 5 bases and the V segment lost 6 bases, leaving 19 bases of the junction unmatched.

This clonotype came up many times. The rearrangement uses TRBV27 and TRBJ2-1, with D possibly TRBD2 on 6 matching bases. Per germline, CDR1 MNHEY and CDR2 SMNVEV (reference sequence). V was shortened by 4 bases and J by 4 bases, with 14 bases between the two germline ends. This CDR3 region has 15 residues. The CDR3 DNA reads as TGTGCCAGCAGTTCCACGGGAGCCTTATACAATGAGCAGTTCTTC. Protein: CASSSTGALYNEQFF.

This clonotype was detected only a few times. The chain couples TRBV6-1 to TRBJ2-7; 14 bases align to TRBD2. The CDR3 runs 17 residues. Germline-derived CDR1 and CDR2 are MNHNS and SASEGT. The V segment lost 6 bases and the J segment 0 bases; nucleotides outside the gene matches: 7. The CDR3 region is CASSRLAGGSGSYEQYF. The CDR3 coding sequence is TGTGCCAGCAGCAGACTAGCGGGAGGGTCGGGCTCCTACGAGCAGTACTTC.

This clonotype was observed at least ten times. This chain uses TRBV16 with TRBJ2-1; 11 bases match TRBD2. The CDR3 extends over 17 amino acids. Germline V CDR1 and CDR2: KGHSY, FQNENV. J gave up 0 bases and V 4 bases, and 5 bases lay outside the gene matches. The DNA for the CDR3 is TGTGCCAGCAGCCCTACTGGACTAGCGGGCTCCTACAATGAGCAGTTCTTC. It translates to CASSPTGLAGSYNEQFF.

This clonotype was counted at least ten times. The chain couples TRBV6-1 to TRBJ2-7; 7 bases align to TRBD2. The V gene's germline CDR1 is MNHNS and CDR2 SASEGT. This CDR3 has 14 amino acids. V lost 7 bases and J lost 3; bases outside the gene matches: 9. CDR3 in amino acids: CASNVGGPLYEQYF. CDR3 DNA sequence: TGTGCCAGCAATGTGGGAGGGCCCCTCTACGAGCAGTACTTC.

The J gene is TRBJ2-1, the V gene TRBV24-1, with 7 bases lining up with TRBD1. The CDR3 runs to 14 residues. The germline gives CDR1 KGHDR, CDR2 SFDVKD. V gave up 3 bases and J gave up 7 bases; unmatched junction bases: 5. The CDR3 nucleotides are TGTGCCACCAGTGATCGACAGGGTTGGAATGAGCAGTTCTTC. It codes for CATSDRQGWNEQFF.

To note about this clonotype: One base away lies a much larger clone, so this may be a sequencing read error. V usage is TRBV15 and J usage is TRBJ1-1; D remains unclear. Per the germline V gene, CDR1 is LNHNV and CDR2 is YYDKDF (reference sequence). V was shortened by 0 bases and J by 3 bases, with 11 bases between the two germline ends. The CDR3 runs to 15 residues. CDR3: CATSRDPESDTEAFF. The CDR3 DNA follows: TGTGCCACCAGCAGAGATCCGGAGAGTGACACTGAAGCTTTCTTT. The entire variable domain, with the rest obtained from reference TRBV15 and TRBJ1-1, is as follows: DAMVIQNPRYQVTQFGKPVTLSCSQTLNHNVMYWYQQKSSQAPKLLFHYYDKDFNNEADTPDNFQSRRPNTSFCFLDIRSPGLGDTAMYLCATSRDPESDTEAFFGQGTRLTVV.

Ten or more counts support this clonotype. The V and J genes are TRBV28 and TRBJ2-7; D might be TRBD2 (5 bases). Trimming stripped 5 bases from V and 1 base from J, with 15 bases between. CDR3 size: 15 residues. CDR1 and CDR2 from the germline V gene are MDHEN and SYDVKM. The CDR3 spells CASSPPRGSSYEQYF. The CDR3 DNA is TGTGCCAGCAGTCCCCCCCGGGGTTCATCCTACGAGCAGTACTTC. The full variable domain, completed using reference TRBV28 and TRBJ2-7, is DVKVTQSSRYLVKRTGEKVFLECVQDMDHENMFWYRQDPGLGLRLIYFSYDVKMKEKGDIPEGYSVSREKKERFSLILESASTNQTSMYLCASSPPRGSSYEQYFGPGTRLTVT.

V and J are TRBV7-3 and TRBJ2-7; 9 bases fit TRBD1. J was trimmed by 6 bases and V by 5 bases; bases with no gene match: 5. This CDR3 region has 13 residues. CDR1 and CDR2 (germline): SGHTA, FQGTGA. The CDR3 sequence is CASSPGQGLEQYF. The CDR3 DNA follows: TGTGCCAGCAGCCCGGGACAGGGACTCGAGCAGTACTTC.

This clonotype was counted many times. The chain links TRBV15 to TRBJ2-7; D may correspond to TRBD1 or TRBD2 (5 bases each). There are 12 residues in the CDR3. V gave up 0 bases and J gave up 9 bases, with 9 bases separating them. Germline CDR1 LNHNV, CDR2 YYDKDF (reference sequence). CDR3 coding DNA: TGTGCCACCAGCAGAGAGGGGGAAAGGCAGTACTTC. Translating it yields CATSREGERQYF.

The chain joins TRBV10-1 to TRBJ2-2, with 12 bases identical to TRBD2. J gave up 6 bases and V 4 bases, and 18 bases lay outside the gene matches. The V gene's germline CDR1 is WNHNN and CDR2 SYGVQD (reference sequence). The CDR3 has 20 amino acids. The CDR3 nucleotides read TGCGCCAGCAGTGGGACCGTGCAGCTAGCGGGAGGGTGGTTTGCCGGGGAGCTGTTTTTT. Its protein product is CASSGTVQLAGGWFAGELFF.

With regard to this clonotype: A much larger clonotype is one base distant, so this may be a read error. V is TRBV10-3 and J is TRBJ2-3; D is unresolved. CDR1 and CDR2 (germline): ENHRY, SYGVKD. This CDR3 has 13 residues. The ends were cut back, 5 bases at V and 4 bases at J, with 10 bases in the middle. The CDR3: CAISYSKADTQYF. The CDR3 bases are TGTGCCATCAGTTACTCGAAGGCAGATACGCAGTATTTT.

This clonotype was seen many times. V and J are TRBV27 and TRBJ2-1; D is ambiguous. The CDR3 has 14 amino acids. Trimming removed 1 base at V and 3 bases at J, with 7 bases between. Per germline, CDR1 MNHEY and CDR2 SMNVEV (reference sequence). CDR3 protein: CASSLWQNYNEQFF. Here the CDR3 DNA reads TGTGCCAGCAGTTTATGGCAGAACTACAATGAGCAGTTCTTC.

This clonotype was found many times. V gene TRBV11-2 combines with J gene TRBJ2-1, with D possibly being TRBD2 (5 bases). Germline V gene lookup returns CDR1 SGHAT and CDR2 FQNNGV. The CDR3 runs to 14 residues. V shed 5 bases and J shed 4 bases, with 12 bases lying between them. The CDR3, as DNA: TGTGCCAGCAGCCCTCCAGCGGAGTACAATGAGCAGTTCTTC. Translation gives CASSPPAEYNEQFF.

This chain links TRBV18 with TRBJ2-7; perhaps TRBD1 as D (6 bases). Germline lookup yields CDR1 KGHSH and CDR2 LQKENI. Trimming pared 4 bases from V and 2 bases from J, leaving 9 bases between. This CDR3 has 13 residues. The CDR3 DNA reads TGTGCCAGCTCACAAGGACAGACCTACGAGCAGTACTTC. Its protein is CASSQGQTYEQYF.